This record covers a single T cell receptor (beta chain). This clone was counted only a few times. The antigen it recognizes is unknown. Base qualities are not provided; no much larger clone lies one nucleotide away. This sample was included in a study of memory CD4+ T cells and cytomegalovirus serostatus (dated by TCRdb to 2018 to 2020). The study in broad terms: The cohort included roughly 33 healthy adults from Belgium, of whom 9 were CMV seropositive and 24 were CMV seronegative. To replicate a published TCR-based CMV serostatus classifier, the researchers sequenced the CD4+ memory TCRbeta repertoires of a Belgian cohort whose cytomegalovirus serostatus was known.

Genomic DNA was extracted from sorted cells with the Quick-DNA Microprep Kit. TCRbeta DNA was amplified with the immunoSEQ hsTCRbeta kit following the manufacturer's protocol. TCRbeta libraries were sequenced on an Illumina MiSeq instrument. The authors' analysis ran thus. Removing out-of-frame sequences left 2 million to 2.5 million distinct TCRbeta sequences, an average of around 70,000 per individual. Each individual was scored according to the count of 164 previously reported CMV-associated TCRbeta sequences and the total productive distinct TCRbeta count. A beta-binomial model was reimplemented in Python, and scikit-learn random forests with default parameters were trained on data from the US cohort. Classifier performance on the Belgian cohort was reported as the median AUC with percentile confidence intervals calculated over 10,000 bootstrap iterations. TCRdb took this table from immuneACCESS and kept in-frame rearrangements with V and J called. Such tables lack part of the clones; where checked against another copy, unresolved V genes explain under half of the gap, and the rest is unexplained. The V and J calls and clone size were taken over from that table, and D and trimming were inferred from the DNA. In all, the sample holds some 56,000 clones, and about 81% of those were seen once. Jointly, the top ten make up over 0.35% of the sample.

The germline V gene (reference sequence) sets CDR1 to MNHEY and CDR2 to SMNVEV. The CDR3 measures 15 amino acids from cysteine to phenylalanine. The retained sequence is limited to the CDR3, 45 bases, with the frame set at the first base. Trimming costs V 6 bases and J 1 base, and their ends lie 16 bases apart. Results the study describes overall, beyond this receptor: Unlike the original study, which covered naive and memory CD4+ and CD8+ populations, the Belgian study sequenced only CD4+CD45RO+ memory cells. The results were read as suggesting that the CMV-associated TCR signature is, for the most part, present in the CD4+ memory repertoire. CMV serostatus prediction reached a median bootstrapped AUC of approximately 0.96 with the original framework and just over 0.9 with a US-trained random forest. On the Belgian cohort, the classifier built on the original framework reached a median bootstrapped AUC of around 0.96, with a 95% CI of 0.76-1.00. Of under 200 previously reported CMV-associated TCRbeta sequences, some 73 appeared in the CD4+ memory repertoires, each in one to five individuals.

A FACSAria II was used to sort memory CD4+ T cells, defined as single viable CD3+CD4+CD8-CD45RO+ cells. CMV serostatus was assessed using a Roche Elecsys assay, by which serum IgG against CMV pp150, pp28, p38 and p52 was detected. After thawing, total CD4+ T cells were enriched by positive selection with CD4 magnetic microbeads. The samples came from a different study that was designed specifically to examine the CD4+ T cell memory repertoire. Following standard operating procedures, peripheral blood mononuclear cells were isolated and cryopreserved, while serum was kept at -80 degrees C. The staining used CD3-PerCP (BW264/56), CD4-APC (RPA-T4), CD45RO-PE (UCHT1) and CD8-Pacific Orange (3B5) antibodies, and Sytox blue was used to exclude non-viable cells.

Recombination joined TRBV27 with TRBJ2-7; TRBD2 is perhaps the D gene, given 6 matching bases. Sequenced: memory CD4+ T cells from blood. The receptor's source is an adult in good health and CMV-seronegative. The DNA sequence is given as TGTGCCAGCAGCACTTTCGGGGGAGCATCCTACGAGCAGTACTTC. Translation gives CASSTFGGASYEQYF.